This TCR beta chain was sequenced in a study of blood T cell repertoires in COVID-19. As for the study in general: Some COVID-19 samples were acute and others convalescent; all came from the United States, Italy and Spain. T cells, B-cell-depleted T cells, or PBMCs provided the cDNA or gDNA that served as material.

V trimming: 5 bases; J trimming: 7 bases; junction bases outside the gene matches: 10. Looked up from germline, CDR1 is MNHEY and CDR2 is SVGAGI. This CDR3 has 14 amino acids. Measured with immunoSEQ multiplex PCR; TCRdb has only the in-frame clones, and not every one. The table has some 510,000 clones, more than 75% seen once. Recruitment covered under 25 US areas and drew participants whose ages spanned roughly 18 to 100 years. Self-reported history from a screening survey and questionnaire set each donor's cohort. J is TRBJ1-2 and V is TRBV6-5, with 7 nucleotides matching TRBD1. Sequences were obtained from PBMCs or T cells enriched from blood (not recorded which). The TCR sequence derives from a woman in her forties who had recovered from COVID-19. CDR3 coding DNA: TGTGCCAGCAGTAGAACGGGGGACAGAGGTGGCTACACCTTC. Protein sequence: CASSRTGDRGGYTF.